This T cell receptor beta chain comes out of a study of T cell responses to AZD1222 COVID-19 vaccine. The germline V gene encodes CDR1 MGHRA and CDR2 YSYEKL. The CDR3 length is 15 residues. Trimming left V 4 bases short and J 1 base short, with 13 bases between. The data were produced by immunoSEQ multiplex PCR, yet TCRdb's version contains in-frame clones alone and is incomplete. The data hold 150,000 to 200,000 clones, with almost 95% observed a single time. As regards this clone: Its antigen is not known.

Study observations and caveats: No repertoire was sampled before or during the peak T cell response, only after it. Clonal diversity was possibly underestimated; the donors were predominantly white British and more often female. Spike-specific TCR breadth and depth both grew after two AZD1222 doses. The CD4 TCRs associated with vaccination extended across spike and predominated at 160-218 and 743-854.

The chain joins TRBV4-1 to TRBJ2-5; D remains ambiguous. The clonotype was recovered from an adult in good health. The sample consisted of peripheral blood, taken on day 0 of AZD1222 vaccination. This chain's CDR3 is CASSPTPQVQETQYF. CDR3 coding DNA: TGCGCCAGCAGCCCGACCCCCCAAGTCCAAGAGACCCAGTACTTC.